This is a list of T cell receptor beta chains from one sample in a study of blood T cell repertoires in COVID-19. Generated by immunoSEQ multiplex PCR, the TCRdb table keeps only in-frame clones and is missing some. The sample holds hundreds of thousands of clones; about four fifths are singletons and the top ten take roughly 5.3%. The sample taken for sequencing was PBMCs or T cells enriched from blood (not recorded which). These receptors were taken from a man aged 40-50 years who had been exposed to COVID-19. Both conserved end residues are part of each CDR3. Fields, in order: CDR3 DNA, CDR3 protein, D gene, J gene, clone size, V gene. D genes are given only for firm matches. Where a row states a size, it is once, few, many or the class of an expanded clone; other rows omit it.

TGTGCCACCAGTGATCCCCGGCGAGGGGAAAAACTGTTTTTT	CATSDPRRGEKLFF	.	TRBJ1-4	.	TRBV24-1
TGTGCCAGAAGCTTAGCGCTGGGAGCCCGAGGGCACAATGAGCAGTTCTTC	CARSLALGARGHNEQFF	.	TRBJ2-1	.	TRBV7-5
TGTGCCAGCAGCCGATCCGGGACAGGGGCTGAAAAACTGTTTTTT	CASSRSGTGAEKLFF	TRBD1	TRBJ1-4	.	TRBV7-9
TGTGCCAGTAGTGGTATTTCAGGGGGAAGGACAGATACGCAGTATTTT	CASSGISGGRTDTQYF	TRBD1	TRBJ2-3	.	TRBV19
TGTGCCAGCAGCGCCCGGGGACTAGCGGGAGAAGGGTTCACAGATACGCAGTATTTT	CASSARGLAGEGFTDTQYF	TRBD2	TRBJ2-3	once	TRBV9
TGTGCCAGCAGTGCCAGGGGGGATACTGAAGCTTTCTTT	CASSARGDTEAFF	TRBD1	TRBJ1-1	.	TRBV6-4
TGTGCCAGCAGCGTAGAAGCTACTAGCCTTAACCCGACCTACAATGAGCAGTTCTTC	CASSVEATSLNPTYNEQFF	.	TRBJ2-1	.	TRBV9
TGTGCCACCAGTGCCCCTGGGACAGGCAATGAAAAACTGTTTTTT	CATSAPGTGNEKLFF	TRBD1	TRBJ1-4	few	TRBV24-1
TGTGCCAGCAGCCATATACAGGGGAACACTGAAGCTTTCTTT	CASSHIQGNTEAFF	.	TRBJ1-1	.	TRBV3-1/TRBV3-2
TGTGCCAGCAGTCCTAAAGTGACGGGGAAGACCCAGTACTTC	CASSPKVTGKTQYF	.	TRBJ2-5	.	TRBV3-1/TRBV3-2
TGTGCCAGTAGTCATAAAGGGACTAGCGGGAGATATGAGCAGTTCTTC	CASSHKGTSGRYEQFF	TRBD2	TRBJ2-1	.	TRBV19
TGTGCCAGCAGCTTAGGCAGGGTTCCCGGGGAGCTGTTTTTT	CASSLGRVPGELFF	.	TRBJ2-2	.	TRBV7-2
TGTGCCACCAGCAGAGCCGGGACAGGGATCGACGAGCAGTACTTC	CATSRAGTGIDEQYF	TRBD1	TRBJ2-7	.	TRBV15
TGTGCCAGCAGCGTTCGTAGCAACACCGGGGAGCTGTTTTTT	CASSVRSNTGELFF	.	TRBJ2-2	many	TRBV9
TGTGCCAGCTTGACAGGGGTTTCGAGCAATGAGCAGTTCTTC	CASLTGVSSNEQFF	TRBD1	TRBJ2-1	.	TRBV27
TGTGCCAGCAGTCCGAACTCGGGACAGGGATACAACTATGGCTACACCTTC	CASSPNSGQGYNYGYTF	TRBD1	TRBJ1-2	.	TRBV6-6
TGTGCCAGTGCCGACATAGCGGCTAGCGGATCCTACGAGCAGTACTTC	CASADIAASGSYEQYF	TRBD2	TRBJ2-7	.	TRBV19
TGCGCCAGCAGCCCGGCCCGGACTACAATCACAGATACGCAGTATTTT	CASSPARTTITDTQYF	.	TRBJ2-3	.	TRBV5-1
TGTGCCAGCTCACGTGTTAACAATAATGAAAAACTGTTTTTT	CASSRVNNNEKLFF	.	TRBJ1-4	.	TRBV18